This T cell receptor (beta chain) comes out of a study of blood T cell repertoires in COVID-19. Across the study: COVID-19 samples, acute and convalescent, were from the United States, Italy and Spain. T cells, B-cell-depleted T cells, or PBMCs supplied cDNA or gDNA.

Deletions cut 2 bases from V and 4 bases from J, with 3 bases between. The germline CDR1 and CDR2 sequences are SGHAT and FQNNGV. The CDR3 sequence is 11 residues long. As handled by the study authors: Amplifying reference gene primers gave estimates of nucleated cell counts. Method: immunoSEQ multiplex PCR; TCRdb's copy keeps in-frame clones and lacks some. V and J calls and clone size are copied from that table; D and trimming were computed from the DNA. The table includes 170,000 or so clones, around 84% detected once. Seattle's enrolled individuals joined amid active infection and were then monitored longitudinally.

J is TRBJ2-7 and V is TRBV11-2, with D hard to call. The receptor was isolated from a man aged 60-69 years with COVID-19, enrolled during active disease. Input material: peripheral blood. In nucleotides, the CDR3 is TGTGCCAGCAGCTTACTTTACGAGCAGTACTTC. Protein sequence: CASSLLYEQYF.